This T cell receptor (beta chain) was documented in a study of blood T cell repertoires in COVID-19 (dated by TCRdb to between 2020 and 2021). Study-level background: Collaborator samples came from the United States, Italy and Spain and covered acute and convalescent phases of COVID-19. The material from the prospective study consisted of cDNA or gDNA derived from T cells, B-cell-depleted T cells, or PBMCs. Subjects who had been exposed to COVID-19, were actively infected with it, or had recovered from it provided the deeply sampled blood TCRbeta repertoires that made up the dataset. A freely available public database, intended as a resource for researchers studying the immune response to SARS-CoV-2, is where the repertoires were released. The samples were drawn from the first 160 participants of the ongoing ImmuneRACE study and from 950 to 1,500 subjects provided by 6 global collaborators. The sample metadata nearly always contained a de-identified subject ID, COVID-19 status, age in years and sex. Where HLA class I and class II types were available, the types were taken from metadata supplied by the sample provider, not from assay-based typing.

The CDR3 holds 14 amino acids from the cysteine to the phenylalanine. This entry keeps only the CDR3 DNA: 42 bases, framed from base 1. The germline V gene encodes CDR1 MNHNY and CDR2 SVGAGI (reference sequence). The trim is 6 bases for V and 8 bases for J, with a gap of 17 bases between the germline ends. One collaborating source in Seattle enrolled patients while the patients were actively infected and followed the patients over time throughout the course of disease. The collaborating institutions used their own protocols to collect whole blood in K2EDTA tubes. Collaborator samples were shipped for TCRbeta analysis as frozen whole blood, isolated PBMCs, or DNA extracted from either sample type. What the study reported, not specific to this receptor: The quantity of clinical and demographic metadata differed by source and by participant and was supplied without curation.

TCRbeta CDR3 regions were amplified from genomic DNA using the immunoSEQ Assay, a bias-controlled multiplex PCR. On the authors' methods: The number of nucleated cells in each sample was estimated from the amplification of reference gene primers within the assay. Sequence reads were collapsed and filtered to measure the absolute abundance of every unique TCRbeta CDR3 rearrangement. For each sample, productive Simpson clonality was calculated as the square root of Simpson's diversity index over productive rearrangements. Held by TCRdb, this immuneACCESS table contains in-frame sequences only and omits some clones. Under half of the omission traces to an unresolved V gene where checked; the cause of the rest is unknown. That table supplies the V and J calls and clone size; D and trimming were determined from the DNA. For this sample there are under 250,000 clones; 80% to 85% appear just once. The ten largest clones take up roughly 5.5% of the sample.

Points on this clone: The antigen it binds to is not known. Per-base quality was not reported, and no clone a single base away is much larger than it.

What was sequenced was peripheral blood. The TCR was taken from a woman in her 70s with COVID-19, enrolled during active disease. The chain was built from TRBV6-6 and TRBJ2-1; the D gene is perhaps TRBD2, on 6 matching bases. The CDR3 here reads CASRKGEVGDEQFF. In nucleotides, the sequence is TGTGCCAGCAGAAAAGGGGAGGTTGGCGATGAGCAGTTCTTC.